Following are 16 T cell receptor beta chains from one sample sequenced in a study of spatial heterogeneity in lung cancer. Time point in this sample: sample taken at primary tumor resection. One entry per CDR3 protein results from TCRdb running MiXCR on the 5' RACE reads. Here the sample spans about 100,000 distinct CDR3 sequences, around 4.8% being singletons. No antigen is known for these receptors. Findings and limits, study-wide: Tumor mutation count correlated with how many alpha and beta TCRs expanded intratumorally.

This specimen was lung tumor tissue, taken at surgery. All receptors come from a male donor with early-stage non-small cell lung cancer.

The J gene is TRBJ1-1, the V gene TRBV9, with D maybe TRBD1 (6 bases). The CDR3 runs to 15 residues. Germline assignment: CDR1 SGDLS and CDR2 YYNGEE. V lost 3 bases, J lost 4 bases, and 16 bases lay in between. The CDR3 bases are TGTGCCAGCAGCGCTGCGGGAGGGGGGATCACTGAAGCTTTCTTT. It yields the protein CASSAAGGGITEAFF.

This clonotype was detected many times. This sequence joins TRBV28 and TRBJ1-6; D is unclear. This CDR3 spans 15 amino acids. Trimming pared 5 bases from V and 4 bases from J, leaving 12 bases between. Germline lookup yields CDR1 MDHEN and CDR2 SYDVKM. The CDR3 coding sequence is TGTGCCAGCAGTCCCCCGGGAGCTTATAATTCACCCCTCCACTTT. Translated: CASSPPGAYNSPLHF.

The chain couples TRBV15 to TRBJ2-2; D tentatively reads TRBD1 or TRBD2 (5 bases each). The CDR3 extends over 15 amino acids. The germline CDR1 and CDR2 sequences are LNHNV and YYDKDF (reference sequence). V shed 2 bases and J shed 7 bases, with 14 bases lying between them. CDR3 amino acids: CATSRHDSAGGELFF. The CDR3, as DNA: TGTGCCACCAGCAGACATGACAGCGCGGGCGGGGAGCTGTTTTTT. Variable domain in full (rest from reference TRBV15 and TRBJ2-2): DAMVIQNPRYQVTQFGKPVTLSCSQTLNHNVMYWYQQKSSQAPKLLFHYYDKDFNNEADTPDNFQSRRPNTSFCFLDIRSPGLGDTAMYLCATSRHDSAGGELFFGEGSRLTVL.

V usage is TRBV10-1 and J usage is TRBJ2-3; TRBD1 might be the D (5 bases). Germline CDR1 and CDR2: WNHNN and SYGVQD (reference sequence). The CDR3 covers 16 residues. Trimming stripped 6 bases from V and 0 bases from J, with 16 bases between. The CDR3 DNA follows: TGCGCCAGCAGCGGAACTTTAGGGGAAAGCACAGATACGCAGTATTTT. This translates into CASSGTLGESTDTQYF.

This clonotype was observed a few times. The chain uses TRBV5-1 and TRBJ2-1; 12 positions agree with TRBD1. CDR1 and CDR2 from the germline V gene are SGHRS and YFSETQ. CDR3 length: 14 residues. Trimming took 7 bases from V and 10 from J; bases not matched to a gene: 9. In DNA form, the CDR3 reads TGCGCCAGCCGAACGGGACAGGGGGCTGGGGAGCAGTTCTTC. Its translation is CASRTGQGAGEQFF.

V is TRBV29-1 and J is TRBJ2-1, with 7 bases matching TRBD2. This CDR3 contains 14 residues. Germline V lookup: CDR1 SQVTM, CDR2 ANQGSEA. Germline trimming cut 7 bases from V and 0 bases from J; bases unmatched to any gene: 6. The CDR3, as DNA: TGCAGCGGTAGAGCGGGAAGCTCCTACAATGAGCAGTTCTTC. It specifies CSGRAGSSYNEQFF.

The chain uses TRBV12-3 or TRBV12-4 and TRBJ2-5; no clear D gene. V was shortened by 6 bases and J by 8 bases, with 13 bases between the two germline ends. The CDR3 runs to 12 residues. CDR3 sequence: CASSRHLRTQYF. In DNA, the CDR3 is TGTGCCAGCAGCCGCCACCTCCGAACCCAGTACTTC.

This sequence joins TRBV7-9 and TRBJ1-2, with D unclear. Trimming left V 4 bases short and J 6 bases short, with 21 bases between. The CDR3 has 16 amino acids. Germline lookup yields CDR1 SEHNR and CDR2 FQNEAQ (reference sequence). The CDR3, as DNA: TGTGCCAGCAGCTGGGGTTTGGCGAGGGAACCAGATGGCTACACCTTC. Its translation is CASSWGLAREPDGYTF.

This clonotype turned up a few times. A much larger clone lies one base from this, so it may be a read error. The rearrangement uses TRBV6-6 and TRBJ2-1; no firm D call. Between the trimmed V and J ends, which lost 5 bases and 5 bases, there was a span of 10 bases. The germline gives CDR1 MNHNY, CDR2 SVGAGI (reference sequence). This CDR3 contains 13 residues. The CDR3, as DNA: TGTGCCAGCAGTCTATCTACTGACAATGAGCAGTTCTTC. This codes for CASSLSTDNEQFF.

The J gene is TRBJ2-7, the V gene TRBV6-5; 9 nucleotides agree with TRBD2. The J segment lost 2 bases and the V segment lost 2 bases, leaving 7 bases of the junction unmatched. The CDR3 is made up of 16 amino acids. Looked up from germline, CDR1 is MNHEY and CDR2 is SVGAGI. DNA of the CDR3: TGTGCCAGCAGTTACGCGGGGACTAGCCTGGCCTACGAGCAGTACTTC. Translated, it gives CASSYAGTSLAYEQYF.

The chain employs TRBV11-2 and TRBJ2-3; weak D call: TRBD1 (6 bases). The germline V gene has CDR1 SGHAT and CDR2 FQNNGV. Trimming shortened V by 5 bases and J by 6 bases, and 21 bases separated the two germline ends. This CDR3 has 16 amino acids. The CDR3 nucleotides read TGTGCCAGCAGCAGGCTGACAGGTGGATCGTCGGATACGCAGTATTTT. Translated: CASSRLTGGSSDTQYF.

This clonotype was detected many times. The V gene is TRBV20-1, the J gene TRBJ2-3, with 9 bases that match TRBD2. The CDR3 is made up of 18 amino acids. V shed 6 bases, J shed 0 bases, and the junction held 16 bases outside the gene matches. CDR1 is DFQATT, CDR2 SNEGSKA, per germline (reference sequence). Here the CDR3 DNA reads TGCAGTGCAGAAGCGGGAGGTGGCGGGATTGCAAGCACAGATACGCAGTATTTT. Translated: CSAEAGGGGIASTDTQYF.

In its sample, this clonotype was seen many times. The rearrangement links TRBV29-1 to TRBJ1-2; 7 nucleotides align to TRBD1. This CDR3 has 13 amino acids. From germline, CDR1 is SQVTM and CDR2 ANQGSEA. Trimming took 3 bases from V and 7 from J; bases not matched to a gene: 8. CDR3: CSVDTGVDGGYTF. The CDR3 DNA sequence: TGCAGCGTTGACACAGGGGTGGACGGTGGCTACACCTTC.

This clonotype was seen repeatedly, ten times or more. V and J are TRBV27 and TRBJ2-1, with TRBD2 matching over 15 bases. The J segment lost 9 bases and the V segment lost 6 bases, leaving 6 bases of the junction unmatched. The germline gives CDR1 MNHEY, CDR2 SMNVEV (reference sequence). The CDR3 runs 15 residues. CDR3 loop: CASSRTSGRVTEQFF. The CDR3 nucleotides are TGTGCCAGCAGCCGGACTAGCGGGAGGGTCACTGAGCAGTTCTTC.

This clonotype was counted a few times. The gene calls are TRBV5-1 and TRBJ2-7; D gene unclear. CDR1 SGHRS and CDR2 YFSETQ come from the germline V gene. The CDR3 extends over 14 amino acids. Between the trimmed V and J ends, which lost 1 base and 2 bases, there was a span of 10 bases. CDR3 residues: CASSLIHGTYEQYF. In DNA, the CDR3 is TGCGCCAGCAGCTTGATCCACGGTACCTACGAGCAGTACTTC.

This clonotype occurred a few times. The chain combines TRBV6-1 with TRBJ2-3, with D uncertain. Trimming cost V 2 bases and J 1 base, with 4 bases left between them. This CDR3 is 13 amino acids long. Germline V CDR1 and CDR2: MNHNS, SASEGT. CDR3 region: CASSEIGTDTQYF. The CDR3 DNA follows: TGTGCCAGCAGTGAAATTGGCACAGATACGCAGTATTTT.